This T cell receptor beta chain is drawn from a study of cytomegalovirus exposure and HLA in healthy donors. Study background: In an earlier analysis, approximately 120 million unique TCR beta sequences were found from 150 million to 200 million T cells. Most genotyped donors, around four fifths of about 360, had Caucasian-associated genetic ancestry. General study points: Cytomegalovirus status was reportedly diagnosed by the classifier with high sensitivity and specificity.

CDR1 and CDR2 (germline): SGDLS, YYNGEE. The CDR3 totals 16 residues. V was clipped by 0 bases and J by 5 bases; unmatched bases: 7. It was with 60 Vbeta and 13 Jbeta primers that the PCR ran. Authors' processing steps: A later analysis tallied 80 million to 100 million unique TCR beta chains, around 11 million of them shared. The protocol was immunoSEQ multiplex PCR, while the TCRdb copy is restricted to in-frame clones and leaves out a portion. D and trimming were read from the DNA, whereas the V and J calls and clone size are those reported in that table. The sample records about 69,000 clones, more than 75% being singletons. Points on this clone: Antigen unknown.

Input material: PBMCs. The rearrangement links TRBV9 to TRBJ2-3; 9 bases map to TRBD2. This sequence was found in a man younger than 35 in good health and CMV-seronegative. CDR3: CASSVGGGGEKDTQYF. In nucleotides, the CDR3 is TGTGCCAGCAGCGTAGGTGGCGGGGGGGAGAAAGATACGCAGTATTTT. The full variable domain, with the rest looked up from reference TRBV9 and TRBJ2-3, is DSGVTQTPKHLITATGQRVTLRCSPRSGDLSVYWYQQSLDQGLQFLIQYYNGEERAKGNILERFSAQQFPDLHSELNLSSLELGDSALYFCASSVGGGGEKDTQYFGPGTRLTVL.